The rows below give T cell receptor beta chains drawn from one sample of a study of blood T cell repertoires in COVID-19. The repertoire was sequenced with immunoSEQ multiplex PCR; TCRdb's copy has only in-frame clones and lacks some. The sample consists of about 120,000 clones, less than 80% of them appearing once. Material for sequencing was peripheral blood. Receptors were obtained from a man aged 45-65 years with acute or convalescent COVID-19. The CDR3 runs from the conserved cysteine through the conserved F or W. Fields, in order: CDR3 DNA, CDR3 protein, D gene, V gene, clone size, J gene. A D gene is named only where the DNA matches it firmly. Rows give clone size only sometimes, using once, few, many, or a class for an expanded clone.

TGTGCCAGCAGCGTAGCGGGGGGGCGAGGGGAGACCCAGTACTTC | CASSVAGGRGETQYF | TRBD2 | TRBV9 | NA | TRBJ2-5
TGTGCCAGCTCACCATTGACTAGCGGGGGTGATACGCAGTATTTT | CASSPLTSGGDTQYF | TRBD2 | TRBV18 | NA | TRBJ2-3
TGTGCCAGCAGTTCGATAGCCTACGAGCAGTACTTC | CASSSIAYEQYF | NA | TRBV6-2/TRBV6-3 | NA | TRBJ2-7
TGTGCCACCAGCAGAGATCTCCCCGGCTCTGGAAACACCATATATTTT | CATSRDLPGSGNTIYF | NA | TRBV15 | once | TRBJ1-3
TGTGCCAGCAGTCGGAGGGCGGGAGAAGCCCAGTACTTC | CASSRRAGEAQYF | TRBD2 | TRBV6-5 | NA | TRBJ2-5
TGTGCCAGCAGTTTATCGCCGGGGGGCAGCAATCAGCCCCAGCATTTT | CASSLSPGGSNQPQHF | NA | TRBV27 | NA | TRBJ1-5
TGTGCCAGTAGTATGGGGACAGGGGACGAGCAGTACTTC | CASSMGTGDEQYF | TRBD1 | TRBV19 | NA | TRBJ2-7
TGCGCCAGCAGCTTTGCGCGGGGTCCCACAGATACGCAGTATTTT | CASSFARGPTDTQYF | NA | TRBV5-1 | NA | TRBJ2-3
TGTGCCAGTAGTGTGGACACGTTAAGCAATCAGCCCCAGCATTTT | CASSVDTLSNQPQHF | NA | TRBV19 | NA | TRBJ1-5
TGTGCCACCAGCAGAGACGAGTTTTCGAGTACAGATACGCAGTATTTT | CATSRDEFSSTDTQYF | NA | TRBV15 | NA | TRBJ2-3
TGTGCCTGGAGTAGAGACAGGGTGGCGCAGTATTTT | CAWSRDRVAQYF | TRBD1 | TRBV30 | many | TRBJ2-3
TGTGCCAGCAGCTTGGGTAGCTCCTACAATGAGCAGTTCTTC | CASSLGSSYNEQFF | NA | TRBV5-8 | NA | TRBJ2-1
TGTGCCAGTAGTAGGAGGGGTGGGGATACGCAGTATTTT | CASSRRGGDTQYF | NA | TRBV19 | NA | TRBJ2-3
TGTGCCACCAGCAGAGATCGGCTAGACTCCTACGAGCAGTACTTC | CATSRDRLDSYEQYF | NA | TRBV15 | few | TRBJ2-7
TGTGCCAGCAGCGTAGCGGGCACCTTAAGGGGTGGCTACACCTTC | CASSVAGTLRGGYTF | NA | TRBV9 | NA | TRBJ1-2
TGTGCCAGCAGGGGACCCCTTGGCGGGGGTACAGATACGCAGTATTTT | CASRGPLGGGTDTQYF | TRBD2 | TRBV2 | NA | TRBJ2-3
TGTGCCAGCCAAACCCAAGGCGGAAAACTGTTTTTT | CASQTQGGKLFF | NA | TRBV6-5 | few | TRBJ1-4
TGTGCCAGCAGCTTAATCGGGGTCGGGGAGCAGTACTTC | CASSLIGVGEQYF | NA | TRBV13 | NA | TRBJ2-7
TGCGCCAGCAGCTTGGGTAGGAGCGGGACTGAAGCTTTCTTT | CASSLGRSGTEAFF | NA | TRBV5-1 | NA | TRBJ1-1
TGTGCCAGTAGTATGCGGGGGGCCAAGGACACCGGGGAGCTGTTTTTT | CASSMRGAKDTGELFF | TRBD2 | TRBV19 | NA | TRBJ2-2
TGTGCCAGCTCACCACCGGCGGGGTTTGGTGGCTACACCTTC | CASSPPAGFGGYTF | NA | TRBV18 | NA | TRBJ1-2
TGTGCCACCGGCCCCAGGACAGGGGGAGAAGAGACCCAGTACTTC | CATGPRTGGEETQYF | TRBD1 | TRBV24-1 | many | TRBJ2-5
TGTGCCAGCAGTTGGGGACAGAGTGCCTACGAGCAGTACTTC | CASSWGQSAYEQYF | TRBD1 | TRBV11-2 | NA | TRBJ2-7
TGCGCCAGCAGCTCAACAGGGGGCCCGAACACTGAAGCTTTCTTT | CASSSTGGPNTEAFF | TRBD1 | TRBV5-1 | once | TRBJ1-1
TGTGCCAGCAGTTTAGGGACAGGAGCCTACGAGCAGTACTTC | CASSLGTGAYEQYF | TRBD1 | TRBV27 | NA | TRBJ2-7
TGTGCCATCAGTGAGTCAGGGCGGAGGGGCTACACCTTC | CAISESGRRGYTF | NA | TRBV10-3 | NA | TRBJ1-2
TGTGCCAGCAGCCCAGGGGTGGACCAGCCCCAGCATTTT | CASSPGVDQPQHF | NA | TRBV6-5 | NA | TRBJ1-5
TGTGCCAGCTCGCCTAGGGACATCCAAGAGACCCAGTACTTC | CASSPRDIQETQYF | NA | TRBV2 | NA | TRBJ2-5
TGCAGCGTCCTCCCGGGCCCTGGGGGGGAAAAACTGTTTTTT | CSVLPGPGGEKLFF | NA | TRBV29-1 | once | TRBJ1-4
TGTGCCAGCCGGACTAGCGGGAGCGTCCCCGGGGAGCTGTTTTTT | CASRTSGSVPGELFF | TRBD2 | TRBV28 | NA | TRBJ2-2
TGTGCCAGCAGTCATCAGGGCGGCGAGCAGTACTTC | CASSHQGGEQYF | NA | TRBV6-2/TRBV6-3 | NA | TRBJ2-7
TGTGCCAGCAGGAACACAGGGTGGGCTAATGAAAAACTGTTTTTT | CASRNTGWANEKLFF | NA | TRBV6-5 | NA | TRBJ1-4
TGTGCCAGCAGTTTGCTCCTCGGTAGTAGCGGGACCACAGATACGCAGTATTTT | CASSLLLGSSGTTDTQYF | TRBD2 | TRBV27 | once | TRBJ2-3
TGTGCCAGCAGCAAAGAGGCAGGGGTATGTGATTGCTACACCTTC | CASSKEAGVCDCYTF | NA | TRBV21-1 | NA | TRBJ1-2
TGTGCCAGTGGTTACAGGGCGGGCAATCAGCCCCAGCATTTT | CASGYRAGNQPQHF | NA | TRBV19 | NA | TRBJ1-5
TGTGCCAGCAGTTTCTCGTCATTTACTATCACCGGGGAGCTGTTTTTT | CASSFSSFTITGELFF | NA | TRBV2 | NA | TRBJ2-2
TGTGCCAGCAGCCTGGGGGGGGTTTACGAGCAGTACTTC | CASSLGGVYEQYF | TRBD2 | TRBV3-1/TRBV3-2 | few | TRBJ2-7
TGTGCCAGCAGTTACGAGGGAAGTAGAAACACCGGGGAGCTGTTTTTT | CASSYEGSRNTGELFF | NA | TRBV6-2/TRBV6-3 | NA | TRBJ2-2
TGTGCCAGCAGTTTGGCCACCATGGAGACCCAGTACTTC | CASSLATMETQYF | NA | TRBV27 | NA | TRBJ2-5
TGTGCCACCAGCAGTGGACAAACCTACGAGCAGTACTTC | CATSSGQTYEQYF | NA | TRBV15 | NA | TRBJ2-7
TGTGCCAGCAGTACCCTAGCGGGATCTCACGAGCAGTACTTC | CASSTLAGSHEQYF | TRBD2 | TRBV27 | NA | TRBJ2-7
TGTGCCAGCAGCCCGACTAGCGGGTCGGTCAATGAGCAGTTCTTC | CASSPTSGSVNEQFF | TRBD2 | TRBV27 | NA | TRBJ2-1